The source of this TCR beta chain is a study of T cells in Graves' hyperthyroidism and ophthalmopathy. Amplified regions were TCR beta CDR3 sequences from RNA transcripts. TCR CDR3 underwent first-round RT-PCR with the HTBI primer set. TCRdb fed the multiplex PCR reads into MiXCR, producing one record per CDR3 protein. The sample contains about 550,000 distinct CDR3 sequences, about a fifth of which appear only once. Study-wide results and limits: Ophthalmopathy, which appeared later, was predicted by the model a median roughly 6.4 months before onset.

Trimming pared 6 bases from V and 7 bases from J, leaving 16 bases between. The CDR3 contains 13 residues. CDR1 is MDHEN and CDR2 is SYDVKM in the germline V gene. Every diagnosis used clinical symptoms, serum thyroxine and TRAb, thyroid ultrasound and orbital computed tomography. Isolation of PBMCs was performed on 8.5 to 10 ml fresh peripheral blood. As regards this clonotype: The antigen is unknown.

This TCR was sampled from a man aged 18-30 years with Graves' hyperthyroidism. The chain uses TRBV28 and TRBJ2-7; perhaps D is TRBD1 or TRBD2 (5 bases each). Sequences were obtained from blood. DNA of the CDR3: TGTGCCAGCAGCCCCCGGGGCCGGGGAGAGCAGTACTTC. It codes for CASSPRGRGEQYF.